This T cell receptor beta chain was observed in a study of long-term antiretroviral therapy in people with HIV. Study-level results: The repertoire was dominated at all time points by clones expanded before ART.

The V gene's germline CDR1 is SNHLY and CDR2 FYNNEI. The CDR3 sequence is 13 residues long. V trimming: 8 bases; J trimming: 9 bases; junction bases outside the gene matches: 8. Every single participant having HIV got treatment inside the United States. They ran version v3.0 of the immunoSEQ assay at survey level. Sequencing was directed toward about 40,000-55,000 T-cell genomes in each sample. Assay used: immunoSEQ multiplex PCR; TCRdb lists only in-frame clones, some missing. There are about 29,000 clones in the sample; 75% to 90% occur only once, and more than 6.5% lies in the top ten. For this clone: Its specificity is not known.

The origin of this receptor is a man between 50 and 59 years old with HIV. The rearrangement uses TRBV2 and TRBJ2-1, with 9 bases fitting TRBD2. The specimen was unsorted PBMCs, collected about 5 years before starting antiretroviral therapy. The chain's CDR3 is CASAFSGRGEQFF. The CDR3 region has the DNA TGTGCCAGCGCCTTTAGCGGGAGAGGTGAGCAGTTCTTC.